The entry below describes one T cell receptor (beta chain). Its antigen is not identified. Here immunoSEQ multiplex PCR was the method, and the copy in TCRdb shows in-frame clones only, minus some. The sample shows some 150,000 clones, roughly 91% of them seen only once. Second-dose timings of about 4 or about 12 weeks were pooled. This sample was included in a study of T cell responses to AZD1222 COVID-19 vaccine. Study conclusions and caveats: Without day 14 samples, only post-peak T cell repertoires were studied. Spike-specific TCR breadth and depth were elevated following two AZD1222 doses. Spike regions recognized by vaccine-associated CD4 TCRs spanned the protein, led by 160-218 and 743-854.

CDR1 and CDR2 from the germline V gene are SQVTM and ANQGSEA. The CDR3 loop spans 13 amino acids. Trimming removed 0 bases from V and 3 bases from J, with 8 bases in between. The specimen comprised peripheral blood, sampled 28 days after the second AZD1222 dose. This clonotype was sampled from an adult who received the AZD1222 COVID-19 vaccine. The chain employs TRBV29-1 and TRBJ1-1, with unresolved D. DNA of the CDR3: TGCAGCGTTGAAGAGACCATGGACACTGAAGCTTTCTTT. Translated, it gives CSVEETMDTEAFF. The full variable domain, with the rest looked up from reference TRBV29-1 and TRBJ1-1, is SAVISQKPSRDICQRGTSLTIQCQVDSQVTMMFWYRQQPGQSLTLIATANQGSEATYESGFVIDKFPISRPNLTFSTLTVSNMSPEDSSIYLCSVEETMDTEAFFGQGTRLTVV.